Below are 20 T cell receptor beta chains sequenced from a single sample in a study of blood T cell repertoires in COVID-19. Profiled with immunoSEQ multiplex PCR; TCRdb holds only in-frame clones, not every one. Counted here are approximately 180,000 clones, over 60% occurring once; the ten biggest clones make up 26%. Sequences were obtained from peripheral blood. Every receptor here comes from a woman in her 70s with acute or convalescent COVID-19.

This chain joins TRBV7-2 and TRBJ1-2; TRBD1 matches at 7 bases. V lost 1 base, J lost 4 bases, and 9 bases stayed unmatched. Germline CDR1 is SGHTA and CDR2 is FQGNSA. The CDR3 runs to 16 residues. CDR3 residues: CASSLEGQKSLYGYTF. In DNA form, the CDR3 reads TGTGCCAGCAGCTTAGAGGGACAGAAAAGCCTCTATGGCTACACCTTC.

Comment on this clone: Other DNA sequences within the sample encode an identical CDR3. The chain is built from TRBV7-9 and TRBJ1-2, with TRBD1 matching 12 bases. V dropped 5 bases and J dropped 2; count of bases not matched to a gene: 3. The V gene's germline CDR1 is SEHNR and CDR2 FQNEAQ (reference sequence). This CDR3 has 15 residues. This CDR3 is CASSPGQGANYGYTF. In DNA, the CDR3 is TGTGCCAGCAGCCCGGGACAGGGGGCCAACTATGGCTACACCTTC.

V is TRBV3-1 (or the pseudogene TRBV3-2) and J is TRBJ2-2, with 8 bases matching TRBD2. In germline, CDR1 is LGHDT, CDR2 YNNKEL (reference sequence). V lost 3 bases and J lost 6; bases outside the gene matches: 9. This CDR3 has 16 residues. As DNA, the CDR3 is TGTGCCAGCAGCCAGAGGTCCGGGAGGGGTTCCGGGGAGCTGTTTTTT. It codes for CASSQRSGRGSGELFF.

The genes are TRBV18 and TRBJ2-1, with TRBD2 matching 7 bases. Trimming at V came to 2 bases and at J to 3 bases, leaving 7 bases not matched to a gene. The V gene's germline CDR1 is KGHSH and CDR2 LQKENI. This CDR3 is 16 amino acids long. The DNA for the CDR3 is TGTGCCAGCTCACCAGATTTGGGGGGGGGCTACAATGAGCAGTTCTTC. This translates into CASSPDLGGGYNEQFF. Using reference TRBV18 and TRBJ2-1 for the parts outside the CDR3, the full variable domain is NAGVMQNPRHLVRRRGQEARLRCSPMKGHSHVYWYRQLPEEGLKFMVYLQKENIIDESGMPKERFSAEFPKEGPSILRIQQVVRGDSAAYFCASSPDLGGGYNEQFFGPGTRLTVL.

A remark on this clone: The germline gene is not matched at one end of the junction; a read error may be the cause. This chain connects TRBV6-5 to TRBJ2-4, with 15 positions matching TRBD2. The germline CDR1 and CDR2 sequences are MNHEY and SVGAGI. The CDR3 runs to 14 residues. CDR3 residues: CASSLGLAGGPRDF. CDR3 in DNA: TGTGCCAGCAGCTTAGGACTAGCGGGAGGGCCGCGGGACTTC.

The chain couples TRBV29-1 to TRBJ1-1; 7 positions match TRBD1. Looked up from germline, CDR1 is SQVTM and CDR2 is ANQGSEA. The CDR3 totals 10 residues. J gave up 8 bases and V 4 bases, and 1 base lay outside the gene matches. The CDR3 region has the DNA TGCAGCGTTGGGGACAGCGAAGCTTTCTTT. This translates into CSVGDSEAFF.

The chain combines TRBV2 with TRBJ1-5; TRBD1 agrees at 8 bases. With 5 bases clipped from V and 7 bases from J, the junction kept 7 bases outside the gene matches. The CDR3 runs to 14 residues. From germline, CDR1 is SNHLY and CDR2 FYNNEI. The CDR3 sequence: CASSWTGLEQPQHF. CDR3 DNA sequence: TGTGCCAGCAGTTGGACAGGGCTGGAACAGCCCCAGCATTTT.

The CDR3 DNA is TGTGCCTGGAGCCGACAGCGGGAGGCCCCCTATGACAATGAGCAGTTCTTC. It yields the protein CAWSRQREAPYDNEQFF. V usage is TRBV30 and J usage is TRBJ2-1; TRBD2 matches at 9 bases. The CDR3 has 17 residues. Germline loops: CDR1 GTSNPN, CDR2 SVGIG (reference sequence). J gave up 5 bases and V 3 bases, and 14 bases lay outside the gene matches.

This clone was picked up one time. The chain recombines TRBV20-1 with TRBJ1-6, with no clear D. Per germline, CDR1 DFQATT and CDR2 SNEGSKA (reference sequence). The CDR3 has 9 residues. CDR3 DNA sequence: TGCGCTGAGTTTGAGGCCCTCCACTTT. This sequence encodes CAEFEALHF.

The J gene is TRBJ1-3, the V gene TRBV5-1; D uncertain. V was clipped by 6 bases and J by 0 bases, with 13 bases between them. The germline V gene encodes CDR1 SGHRS and CDR2 YFSETQ. There are 15 residues in the CDR3. The CDR3 region is CASNPGDISGNTIYF. The CDR3, as DNA: TGCGCCAGCAACCCGGGAGATATCTCTGGAAACACCATATATTTT.

The chain combines TRBV5-4 with TRBJ1-1, with 7 nucleotides matching TRBD1. The CDR3 is 14 amino acids. V was clipped by 4 bases and J by 5 bases; unmatched bases: 8. Germline loops: CDR1 SGHNT, CDR2 YYREEE (reference sequence). CDR3 coding DNA: TGTGCCAGCAGCCAAAACAGGGGATCGACTGAAGCTTTCTTT. Amino acids: CASSQNRGSTEAFF.

The V call is TRBV28, the J call TRBJ2-3; 7 positions agree with TRBD1. This CDR3 comprises 15 residues. Germline trimming cut 4 bases from V and 2 bases from J; bases unmatched to any gene: 6. Germline CDR1 MDHEN, CDR2 SYDVKM. The CDR3 DNA reads as TGTGCCAGCAGTTACCCCAGGGGGATCACAGATACGCAGTATTTT. This codes for CASSYPRGITDTQYF.

The rearrangement uses TRBV7-3 and TRBJ2-1, with TRBD2 identical over 9 bases. The CDR3 has 17 residues. CDR1 and CDR2 (germline): SGHTA, FQGTGA. The junction had 12 bases not matched to a gene; V was cut back by 1 base and J by 8 bases. Written as DNA, the CDR3 is TGTGCCAGCAGCTTAAATACTGGCGGGAGGGCCAACGATGAGCAGTTCTTC. Amino acids: CASSLNTGGRANDEQFF.

This chain uses TRBV29-1 with TRBJ2-7; TRBD2 is a possible D gene (6 bases). The CDR3 sequence is 14 residues long. CDR1 is SQVTM and CDR2 is ANQGSEA in the germline V gene. The germline V and J ends were trimmed by 6 bases and 6 bases, with 21 bases remaining between them. The CDR3 DNA follows: TGCAGCGTGGGGGGACTGACCCTGGGAGGCGAGCAGTACTTC. Protein sequence: CSVGGLTLGGEQYF.

The genes are TRBV3-1 (or the pseudogene TRBV3-2) and TRBJ1-3; TRBD1 matches 8 bases. The ends lost 3 bases at V and 2 bases at J; junction bases unmatched: 9. The germline V gene encodes CDR1 LGHDT and CDR2 YNNKEL (reference sequence). The CDR3 contains 17 residues. CDR3 in amino acids: CASSQARRTGTGNTIYF. The CDR3 region has the DNA TGTGCCAGCAGCCAGGCGCGACGGACAGGGACTGGAAACACCATATATTTT.

This clone was seen a handful of times. V and J are TRBV19 and TRBJ1-5; D perhaps matches TRBD1 (5 bases). Germline CDR1 is LNHDA and CDR2 is SQIVND (reference sequence). The CDR3 is 14 amino acids. Between the trimmed V and J ends, which lost 5 bases and 5 bases, there was a span of 13 bases. Written as DNA, the CDR3 is TGTGCCAGTAGTCTGACAGTGGGGTATCAGCCCCAGCATTTT. This gives the protein CASSLTVGYQPQHF.

J is TRBJ1-1 and V is TRBV19; 9 bases match TRBD1. Per the germline V gene, CDR1 is LNHDA and CDR2 is SQIVND (reference sequence). Trimming removed 8 bases from V and 4 bases from J; junction bases left unmatched: 5. The CDR3 extends over 13 amino acids. DNA for the CDR3: TGTGCCAGTTCACAGGGGGCTGGCACTGAAGCTTTCTTT. This codes for CASSQGAGTEAFF.

This clone occurred a few times. The genes are TRBV11-2 and TRBJ2-1; D possibly corresponds to TRBD2 (5 bases). V lost 3 bases and J 6 bases, leaving 12 bases between the germline ends. The CDR3 covers 14 residues. In germline, CDR1 is SGHAT, CDR2 FQNNGV. The CDR3 reads CASSLVREGNEQFF. The CDR3 coding sequence is TGTGCCAGCAGCTTGGTACGGGAAGGCAATGAGCAGTTCTTC. Combining the CDR3 with reference TRBV11-2 and TRBJ2-1 gives the whole variable domain EAGVAQSPRYKIIEKRQSVAFWCNPISGHATLYWYQQILGQGPKLLIQFQNNGVVDDSQLPKDRFSAERLKGVDSTLKIQPAKLEDSAVYLCASSLVREGNEQFFGPGTRLTVL.

V and J are TRBV6-5 and TRBJ1-4; D unclear. Trimming cost V 2 bases and J 7 bases, with 11 bases left between them. The V gene's germline CDR1 is MNHEY and CDR2 SVGAGI. The CDR3 sequence is 14 residues long. The CDR3 is CASSYGVGGEKLFF. In DNA form, the CDR3 reads TGTGCCAGCAGTTACGGGGTCGGAGGTGAAAAACTGTTTTTT.

This clone was recorded only once. This sequence joins TRBV5-1 and TRBJ2-7, with 8 bases matching TRBD2. With V trimmed by 1 base and J by 5 bases, 5 bases remained unmatched. This CDR3 has 14 amino acids. Germline CDR1 SGHRS, CDR2 YFSETQ. The CDR3 reads CASSLSLAGDEQYF. The CDR3 bases are TGCGCCAGCAGCTTGTCCCTAGCGGGTGACGAGCAGTACTTC.